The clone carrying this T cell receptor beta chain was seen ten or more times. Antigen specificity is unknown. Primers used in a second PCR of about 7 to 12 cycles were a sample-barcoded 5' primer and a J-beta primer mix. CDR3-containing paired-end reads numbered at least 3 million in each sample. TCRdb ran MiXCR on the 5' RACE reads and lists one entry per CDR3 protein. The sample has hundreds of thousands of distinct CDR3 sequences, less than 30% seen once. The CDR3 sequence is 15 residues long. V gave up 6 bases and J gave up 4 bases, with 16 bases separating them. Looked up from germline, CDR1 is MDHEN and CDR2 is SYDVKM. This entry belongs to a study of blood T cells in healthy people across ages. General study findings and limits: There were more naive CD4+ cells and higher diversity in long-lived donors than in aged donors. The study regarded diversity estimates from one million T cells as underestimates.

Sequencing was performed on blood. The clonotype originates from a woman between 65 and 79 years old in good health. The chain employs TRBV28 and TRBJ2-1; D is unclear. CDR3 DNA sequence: TGTGCCAGCAGCACCTTGGACCGATATTACAATGAGCAGTTCTTC. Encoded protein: CASSTLDRYYNEQFF. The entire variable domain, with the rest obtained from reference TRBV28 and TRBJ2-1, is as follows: DVKVTQSSRYLVKRTGEKVFLECVQDMDHENMFWYRQDPGLGLRLIYFSYDVKMKEKGDIPEGYSVSREKKERFSLILESASTNQTSMYLCASSTLDRYYNEQFFGPGTRLTVL.